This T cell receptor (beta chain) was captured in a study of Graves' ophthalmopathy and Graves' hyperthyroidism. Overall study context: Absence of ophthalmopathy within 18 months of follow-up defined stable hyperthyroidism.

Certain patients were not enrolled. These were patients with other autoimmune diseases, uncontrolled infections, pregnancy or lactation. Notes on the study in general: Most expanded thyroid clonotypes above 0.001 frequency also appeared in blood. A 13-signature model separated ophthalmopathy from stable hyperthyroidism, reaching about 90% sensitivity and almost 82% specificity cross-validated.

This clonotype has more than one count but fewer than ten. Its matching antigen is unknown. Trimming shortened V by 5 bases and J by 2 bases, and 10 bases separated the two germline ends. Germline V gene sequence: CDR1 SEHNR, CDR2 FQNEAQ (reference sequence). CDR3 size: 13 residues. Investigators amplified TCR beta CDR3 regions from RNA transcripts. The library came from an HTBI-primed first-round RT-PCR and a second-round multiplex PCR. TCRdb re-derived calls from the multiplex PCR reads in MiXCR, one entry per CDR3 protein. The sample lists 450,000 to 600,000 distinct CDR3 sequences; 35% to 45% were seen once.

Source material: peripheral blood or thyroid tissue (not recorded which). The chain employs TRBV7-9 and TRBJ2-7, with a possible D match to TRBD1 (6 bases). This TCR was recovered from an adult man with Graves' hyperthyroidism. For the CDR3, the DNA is TGTGCCAGCAGCCGGGACACCGCCTACGAGCAGTACTTC. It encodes CASSRDTAYEQYF.